Presented here are 32 T cell receptor beta chains from one specimen sequenced in a study of blood T cell repertoires in COVID-19 (dated by TCRdb to the early 2020s). Receptor libraries were prepared by the immunoSEQ multiplex PCR assay. The source is immuneACCESS, and TCRdb retained only in-frame sequences with V and J called. Part of the clones is not carried over; for the studies checked, unresolved V genes explain less than half of this, and the remainder is unexplained. The sample table contains roughly 110,000 clones; only one count was recorded for about four fifths of them. The ten top clones hold 4.3% of the sample. Sequenced: peripheral blood. Receptors were obtained from a man aged 65 to 85 with acute or convalescent COVID-19.

The chain carries TRBV7-8 and TRBJ1-1; 7 bases are shared with TRBD1. The CDR3 is 15 amino acids. The germline gives CDR1 SGHVS, CDR2 FQNEAQ. The V segment lost 6 bases and the J segment 1 base; nucleotides outside the gene matches: 8. The CDR3 nucleotides are TGTGCCAGCAGTTTTTCGGGACAGTCGAACACTGAAGCTTTCTTT. It encodes CASSFSGQSNTEAFF. The whole variable domain, remainder taken from reference TRBV7-8 and TRBJ1-1, is GAGVSQSPRYKVAKRGQDVALRCDPISGHVSLFWYQQALGQGPEFLTYFQNEAQLDKSGLPSDRFFAERPEGSVSTLKIQRTQQEDSAVYLCASSFSGQSNTEAFFGQGTRLTVV.

V gene TRBV19 combines with J gene TRBJ1-5; the D gene is possibly TRBD1 (6 bases). V was clipped by 4 bases and J by 2 bases, with 9 bases between them. This CDR3 is 14 amino acids long. Germline CDR1 is LNHDA and CDR2 is SQIVND (reference sequence). CDR3 protein: CASSNSGGNQPQHF. As DNA, the CDR3 is TGTGCCAGTAGTAATTCAGGGGGCAATCAGCCCCAGCATTTT.

The chain recombines TRBV2 with TRBJ2-7, with TRBD1 identical over 7 bases. This CDR3 comprises 19 residues. V lost 2 bases to trimming and J lost 3 bases; unmatched junction nucleotides: 19. Germline V gene sequence: CDR1 SNHLY, CDR2 FYNNEI. CDR3 sequence reads: CASSERGTAIAEPLYEQYF. CDR3 bases: TGTGCCAGCAGTGAAAGGGGGACAGCCATCGCCGAACCCCTCTACGAGCAGTACTTC.

J is TRBJ2-1 and V is TRBV10-2, with 10 bases identical to TRBD1. Germline V CDR1 and CDR2: WSHSY, SAAADI. The CDR3 spans 16 residues. V dropped 4 bases and J dropped 3; count of bases not matched to a gene: 6. The CDR3 is CASSVGTGVFYNEQFF. CDR3 sequence (DNA): TGCGCCAGCAGTGTTGGGACAGGGGTTTTCTACAATGAGCAGTTCTTC.

The rearrangement joins TRBV3-1 (or the pseudogene TRBV3-2) to TRBJ2-5, with 7 bases aligning to TRBD1. J gave up 4 bases and V 2 bases, and 1 base lay outside the gene matches. The CDR3 sequence is 13 residues long. Germline CDR1 LGHDT, CDR2 YNNKEL (reference sequence). The CDR3 coding sequence is TGTGCCAGCAGCCAATCAGGGGGAGAGACCCAGTACTTC. Translation: CASSQSGGETQYF.

The CDR3 sequence is CASSGGAAYNKDSPLHF. The CDR3 DNA reads TGTGCCAGCAGTGGGGGAGCGGCCTATAACAAGGATTCACCCCTCCACTTT. V usage is TRBV25-1 and J usage is TRBJ1-6; no firm D call. This CDR3 spans 17 amino acids. Deletions cut 4 bases from V and 8 bases from J, with 21 bases between. Germline CDR1 MGHDK, CDR2 SYGVNS. Full variable domain (outside the CDR3, taken from reference TRBV25-1 and TRBJ1-6): EADIYQTPRYLVIGTGKKITLECSQTMGHDKMYWYQQDPGMELHLIHYSYGVNSTEKGDLSSESTVSRIRTEHFPLTLESARPSHTSQYLCASSGGAAYNKDSPLHFGNGTRLTVT.

The chain is built from TRBV23-1 and TRBJ1-2; D ambiguous. TRBV23-1 is an ORF; its function is uncertain. CDR3 length: 13 amino acids. The V end lost 4 bases, the J end lost 6 bases, and 12 bases lay between the germline ends. CDR3 bases: TGCGCCAGCAGTCGCCTAATTATCGATGGCTACACCTTC. This gives the protein CASSRLIIDGYTF.

The V gene is TRBV12-3 or TRBV12-4, the J gene TRBJ2-7, with a possible D match to TRBD2 (6 bases). The CDR3 has 13 amino acids. The V end was cut by 2 bases, the J end by 7 bases, with 12 bases between. In nucleotides, the CDR3 is TGTGCCAGCAGTTTAAGTTCCGGGGGAGAGCAGTACTTC. Residues: CASSLSSGGEQYF.

V is TRBV27 and J is TRBJ2-1; TRBD2 matches 9 bases. Losses at the gene ends were 7 bases for V and 9 bases for J; bases not matched to a gene: 13. Germline values: CDR1 MNHEY, CDR2 SMNVEV (reference sequence). This CDR3 spans 15 amino acids. CDR3 sequence reads: CASTRGGGAYIEQFF. In DNA, the CDR3 is TGTGCCAGCACCCGGGGCGGGGGGGCCTATATTGAGCAGTTCTTC.

The chain couples TRBV5-1 to TRBJ1-1; 7 bases line up with TRBD1. The CDR3 length is 16 residues. V gave up 0 bases and J gave up 1 base; unmatched junction bases: 6. Germline values: CDR1 SGHRS, CDR2 YFSETQ. DNA of the CDR3: TGCGCCAGCAGCTTGGCGGGACAGTACTCGAACACTGAAGCTTTCTTT. The encoded protein is CASSLAGQYSNTEAFF.

The J gene is TRBJ1-5, the V gene TRBV6-5; D might be TRBD1 (5 bases). The CDR3 consists of 13 residues. Per the germline V gene, CDR1 is MNHEY and CDR2 is SVGAGI. Trimming cost V 6 bases and J 10 bases, with 16 bases left between them. The chain's CDR3 is CASRPGGSVPQHF. DNA of the CDR3: TGTGCCAGCAGACCCGGGGGATCCGTTCCCCAGCATTTT.

This clone has only a few counts. CDR3 in DNA: TGTGCCACCAGTAAAAGCGGGCTTAGCACAGATACGCAGTATTTT. It translates to CATSKSGLSTDTQYF. The rearrangement links TRBV24-1 to TRBJ2-3; possible D gene TRBD2, 6 bases. The V end lost 6 bases, the J end lost 0 bases, and 12 bases lay between the germline ends. CDR3 length equals 15 residues. From germline, CDR1 is KGHDR and CDR2 SFDVKD.

This clone was seen a handful of times. The rearrangement joins TRBV10-3 to TRBJ2-7; TRBD1 matches 8 bases. Germline assignment: CDR1 ENHRY and CDR2 SYGVKD. Germline trimming cut 4 bases from V and 6 bases from J; bases unmatched to any gene: 5. The CDR3 is made up of 13 amino acids. CDR3 amino acids: CAISVRTGIEQYF. The CDR3 nucleotides read TGTGCCATCAGTGTAAGGACAGGGATCGAGCAGTACTTC.

In this sample, this clone turned up a few times. This rearrangement joins TRBV27 to TRBJ1-6; D is unclear. Trimming removed 6 bases from V and 6 bases from J, with 18 bases in between. This CDR3 has 16 residues. The germline V gene encodes CDR1 MNHEY and CDR2 SMNVEV (reference sequence). CDR3 in amino acids: CASSTTNKGFNSPLHF. CDR3 nucleotides: TGTGCCAGCAGCACGACTAACAAGGGCTTTAATTCACCCCTCCACTTT.

The rearrangement joins TRBV4-2 to TRBJ2-3, with TRBD2 matching over 14 bases. CDR1 and CDR2 (germline): LGHNA, YNFKEQ. The CDR3 sequence is 19 residues long. After removal of 4 bases from V and 2 bases from J, the junction contained 11 bases not matched to a gene. CDR3: CASSLSGLAGGGVTDTQYF. The CDR3 region has the DNA TGTGCCAGCAGCCTAAGTGGACTAGCGGGGGGCGGGGTCACAGATACGCAGTATTTT.

The chain recombines TRBV5-1 with TRBJ2-7; D is possibly TRBD1 (5 bases). CDR1 and CDR2 (germline): SGHRS, YFSETQ. This CDR3 is 13 amino acids long. V was trimmed by 4 bases and J by 0 bases, leaving 8 bases between them. CDR3 nucleotide sequence: TGCGCCAGCAGCCCAGGGTACTCCTACGAGCAGTACTTC. Translating it yields CASSPGYSYEQYF.

This chain links TRBV25-1 with TRBJ1-2; D remains unclear. This CDR3 has 14 residues. V lost 10 bases and J 0 bases, leaving 15 bases between the germline ends. Germline V CDR1 and CDR2: MGHDK, SYGVNS. CDR3 in DNA: TGTGCCACCAAAGAAGACTCCGCTAACTATGGCTACACCTTC. It translates to CATKEDSANYGYTF.

In DNA form, the CDR3 reads TGTGCCAGCAGTCCCCAGGGGTCGCAGCCCCAGCATTTT. This sequence encodes CASSPQGSQPQHF. The chain carries TRBV27 and TRBJ1-5; the D gene is possibly TRBD1 (6 bases). Trimming took 5 bases from V and 7 from J, leaving 12 bases between them. The CDR3 covers 13 residues. CDR1 is MNHEY and CDR2 is SMNVEV in the germline V gene (reference sequence).

The V call is TRBV3-1 (or the pseudogene TRBV3-2), the J call TRBJ2-1, with TRBD2 matching over 7 bases. The CDR3 runs to 14 residues. CDR1 and CDR2 from the germline V gene are LGHDT and YNNKEL (reference sequence). V shed 1 base and J 9 bases; nucleotides not matched to a gene: 6. CDR3 in amino acids: CASSQGTRGLEQFF. Here the CDR3 DNA reads TGTGCCAGCAGCCAAGGGACTAGAGGGCTTGAGCAGTTCTTC.

The chain has TRBV27 and TRBJ2-7; 8 bases map to TRBD2. V trimming: 6 bases; J trimming: 0 bases; junction bases outside the gene matches: 10. Germline CDR1 reads MNHEY; CDR2 reads SMNVEV (reference sequence). This CDR3 has 16 residues. The CDR3: CASRSGAGVLSYEQYF. The CDR3 coding sequence is TGTGCCAGCAGATCTGGAGCGGGGGTTCTCTCCTACGAGCAGTACTTC.

The V call is TRBV21-1, the J call TRBJ2-3; the D segment call TRBD1 is taken from the table without a DNA check. TRBV21-1 is assigned pseudogene status. This CDR3 spans 17 amino acids. CDR3 region: CASSKAAGQGHTDTQYF. The CDR3 DNA sequence: TGTGCCAGCAGCAAAGCTGCCGGACAGGGGCACACAGATACGCAGTATTTT.

CDR3 nucleotide sequence: TGTGCCAGTAGTACCGCAGGCCGCTTCTTC. Amino acid sequence: CASSTAGRFF. The gene calls are TRBV19 and TRBJ2-1, with D unclear. CDR1 is LNHDA and CDR2 is SQIVND in the germline V gene (reference sequence). Between the trimmed V and J ends, which lost 4 bases and 16 bases, there was a span of 11 bases. This CDR3 comprises 10 residues.

This chain links TRBV7-8 with TRBJ1-3; a possible D gene is TRBD1 (5 bases). The CDR3 length is 14 residues. V gave up 4 bases and J gave up 4 bases, with 11 bases separating them. Germline CDR1 reads SGHVS; CDR2 reads FQNEAQ. CDR3 in DNA: TGTGCCAGCAGCTCCAGGGCGGGGGGAAACACCATATATTTT. Protein sequence: CASSSRAGGNTIYF.

This sequence joins TRBV24-1 and TRBJ2-7; D remains ambiguous. Germline values: CDR1 KGHDR, CDR2 SFDVKD. The CDR3 totals 11 residues. Trimming left V 5 bases short and J 4 bases short, with 5 bases between. In DNA, the CDR3 is TGTGCCACCAGTGGCCGGTACGAGCAGTACTTC. This sequence encodes CATSGRYEQYF.

The chain employs TRBV7-2 and TRBJ1-5; possible D gene TRBD1, 5 bases. The CDR3 has 14 residues. The germline V gene has CDR1 SGHTA and CDR2 FQGNSA. The V end lost 4 bases, the J end lost 6 bases, and 13 bases lay between the germline ends. CDR3 residues: CASSSHRLSQPQHF. CDR3 bases: TGTGCCAGCAGCTCCCACAGGCTAAGTCAGCCCCAGCATTTT.

The chain joins TRBV7-2 to TRBJ1-1; 10 nucleotides agree with TRBD1. The CDR3 sequence is 14 residues long. CDR1 and CDR2 from the germline V gene are SGHTA and FQGNSA. Losses at the gene ends were 5 bases for V and 4 bases for J; bases not matched to a gene: 4. The CDR3 DNA follows: TGTGCCAGCAGCCGGAGGACAGGGGGCACTGAAGCTTTCTTT. Protein sequence: CASSRRTGGTEAFF.

The chain joins TRBV4-3 to TRBJ2-1; D possibly corresponds to TRBD2 (6 bases). This CDR3 is built from 16 residues. Between the trimmed V and J ends, which lost 1 base and 7 bases, there was a span of 17 bases. Germline-derived CDR1 and CDR2 are LGHNA and YSLEER. CDR3 region: CASSQVWGGVGNEQFF. The CDR3 nucleotides read TGCGCCAGCAGCCAAGTGTGGGGCGGGGTCGGTAATGAGCAGTTCTTC.

This sequence joins TRBV12-3 or TRBV12-4 and TRBJ1-6, with D unresolved. This CDR3 region has 13 residues. Trimming took off 7 bases at V and 9 bases at J, with 13 bases between the two ends. Written as DNA, the CDR3 is TGTGCCAGCACCCTCGGGGAGGGTTCACCCCTCCACTTT. This codes for CASTLGEGSPLHF.

This chain uses TRBV6-5 with TRBJ1-3; D call uncertain. V was shortened by 0 bases and J by 0 bases, with 6 bases between the two germline ends. Germline CDR1 and CDR2: MNHEY and SVGAGI. The CDR3 is made up of 15 amino acids. CDR3 protein: CASSYSESSGNTIYF. The CDR3 region has the DNA TGTGCCAGCAGTTACTCGGAGTCCTCTGGAAACACCATATATTTT.

This clone was seen a few times. V gene TRBV9 combines with J gene TRBJ2-2; D ambiguous. Trimming removed 3 bases at V and 5 bases at J, with 8 bases between. CDR3 length equals 13 residues. CDR1 and CDR2 (germline): SGDLS, YYNGEE. Here the CDR3 reads CASSETYTGELFF. The CDR3 DNA reads TGTGCCAGCAGCGAAACTTATACCGGGGAGCTGTTTTTT.

This clone was observed a single time. V gene TRBV2 combines with J gene TRBJ2-5; 7 nucleotides match TRBD2. Germline V gene data show CDR1 as SNHLY and CDR2 as FYNNEI. J lost 5 bases, V lost 0 bases, and 12 bases had no gene match. The CDR3 has 17 amino acids. DNA for the CDR3: TGTGCCAGCAGTGAAGCCCAGAGGACTAGGACTATGGAGACCCAGTACTTC. It yields the protein CASSEAQRTRTMETQYF.

This clone was detected a few times. The chain has TRBV5-1 and TRBJ1-1, with D uncertain. Trimming removed 5 bases from V and 6 bases from J, with 14 bases in between. The CDR3 has 13 residues. Germline assignment: CDR1 SGHRS and CDR2 YFSETQ. The CDR3 here is CASRPTEIAEAFF. The DNA of the CDR3 is TGCGCCAGCAGACCTACGGAGATCGCTGAAGCTTTCTTT.